Here is one T cell receptor (beta chain) with its context. Sequencing was performed with immunoSEQ multiplex PCR; in TCRdb, only in-frame clones are kept and a portion is missing. The sample consists of about 160,000 clones, 86% of them appearing once. This entry belongs to a study of blood T cell repertoires in COVID-19. What was sequenced was peripheral blood. This sequence originates from a man in his sixties or seventies with acute or convalescent COVID-19.

CDR3 loop: CASSAGTGQNQPQHF. CDR3 coding DNA: TGTGCCAGCAGCGCTGGGACAGGTCAGAATCAGCCCCAGCATTTT. The chain uses TRBV5-4 and TRBJ1-5; the match to TRBD1 covers 8 bases. Looked up from germline, CDR1 is SGHNT and CDR2 is YYREEE (reference sequence). The CDR3 spans 15 residues. V lost 4 bases, J lost 4 bases, and 7 bases stayed unmatched.